A single sample is the source of the 27 T cell receptor beta chains below, sequenced in a study of tumor-infiltrating lymphocytes in primary liver carcinoma. The roughly 19-33 mg bulk tissue piece was not sorted before simultaneous RNA and DNA extraction. TCR beta cDNA came from about 450 ng total RNA, primed with a constant-region primer. Three rounds of nested multiplex PCR with slightly modified ARM-PCR produced TCR beta libraries. Investigators reported that the first two PCR rounds, at 10 to 11 cycles each, used TRBV1-TRBV30 forward primers with a C-beta reverse primer. TCRdb used MiXCR to reprocess the multiplex PCR reads, holding one entry per CDR3 protein. The table lists approximately 80,000 distinct CDR3 sequences, about three quarters of them singletons. Sequenced material: tumor-adjacent normal liver tissue. The receptors come from a man aged 35-49 years with primary liver carcinoma and hepatitis B virus infection.

This clonotype was detected only once. The V and J genes are TRBV30 and TRBJ2-2; the D gene is possibly TRBD2 (5 bases). Between the trimmed V and J ends, which lost 2 bases and 8 bases, there was a span of 18 bases. Germline V gene data show CDR1 as GTSNPN and CDR2 as SVGIG (reference sequence). The CDR3 totals 15 residues. The CDR3: CAWSFGSSRRGELFF. The CDR3 DNA reads TGTGCCTGGAGTTTCGGGTCTAGCAGGAGAGGGGAGCTGTTTTTT.

This clonotype was detected a few times. Relative to the germline gene, one junction end is altered; a read error may explain this. V and J are TRBV29-1 and TRBJ2-7; TRBD1 is a possible D gene (5 bases). Germline lookup yields CDR1 SQVTM and CDR2 ANQGSEA. The length of the CDR3 is 12 residues. This chain's CDR3 is CSVRIWGSEQNF. CDR3 nucleotide sequence: TGCAGCGTCAGGATATGGGGCTCCGAGCAGAACTTC.

Concerning this clonotype: Germline and junction disagree at one end, which may indicate a read error. The V gene is TRBV29-1, the J gene TRBJ2-1, with 7 bases fitting TRBD2. CDR1 is SQVTM, CDR2 ANQGSEA, per germline. The CDR3 is made up of 15 amino acids. CDR3 protein: CSVGSAGGSYNEQLF. In nucleotides, the CDR3 is TGCAGCGTTGGATCGGCCGGGGGGTCCTACAATGAGCAGCTCTTC.

J is TRBJ1-6 and V is TRBV12-3 or TRBV12-4; 7 positions match TRBD1. After removal of 6 bases from V and 12 bases from J, the junction contained 8 bases not matched to a gene. The CDR3 spans 13 residues. CDR3 in amino acids: CASRTTGQLPLHF. Here the CDR3 DNA reads TGTGCCAGCAGGACGACAGGGCAGTTACCCCTCCACTTT.

A word on this clonotype: The CDR3 ends on some other residue instead of the conserved phenylalanine or tryptophan, so this is likely a read error. No DNA is shown, since the ends of the CDR3 on it are uncertain; the CDR3 is the one TCRdb lists. The rearrangement joins TRBV7-9 to TRBJ1-1; the D call of TRBD1 is as the table states it, not checked on the DNA. Germline loops: CDR1 SEHNR, CDR2 FQNEAQ (reference sequence). The CDR3 has 15 residues if both end residues are counted. The CDR3 here is CASSTRTASNTEAFI.

Concerning this clonotype: With a much larger clone just one base away, this may be a read error. This chain uses TRBV5-4 with TRBJ1-6, with 8 bases identical to TRBD1. Looked up from germline, CDR1 is SGHNT and CDR2 is YYREEE (reference sequence). There are 12 residues in the CDR3. J gave up 10 bases and V 6 bases, and 3 bases lay outside the gene matches. The CDR3 nucleotides read TGTGCCAGCACCCGACAGGGGTCACCCCTCCACTTT. Its translation is CASTRQGSPLHF.

For this clonotype: The germline gene is not matched at one end of the junction; a read error may be the cause. V is TRBV4-1 and J is TRBJ2-1, with D tentatively TRBD1 (6 bases). CDR3 length: 13 residues. Germline V gene lookup returns CDR1 MGHRA and CDR2 YSYEKL. The CDR3 DNA reads TGCGCCAACAGCCGACAAGGGGACAATGAGCAGTTCTTT. Residues: CANSRQGDNEQFF.

Turning to this clonotype: At one boundary the junction diverges from the germline segment, which might be a read error. The chain employs TRBV29-1 and TRBJ2-7; D is ambiguous. The germline gives CDR1 SQVTM, CDR2 ANQGSEA. The CDR3 totals 13 residues. The CDR3 nucleotides read TGCAGCGTTGCAGGTATTCCCTCCTACGAGAAGTACTTC. Translation: CSVAGIPSYEKYF.

This clonotype was recorded many times. A read error may explain this, as a much larger clone is one base away. The final CDR3 position lacks the conserved phenylalanine or tryptophan, pointing to a likely read error. The chain links TRBV6-5 to TRBJ1-1; no clear D gene. Germline V gene lookup returns CDR1 MNHEY and CDR2 SVGAGI. CDR3 length: 13 amino acids. V was clipped by 7 bases and J by 7 bases, with 16 bases between them. The CDR3 loop reads CASTPGGVGEAFS. For the CDR3, the DNA is TGTGCCAGCACCCCCGGCGGGGTTGGTGAAGCTTTCTCT.

This clonotype was counted ten times or more. The chain has TRBV28 and TRBJ2-1; tentative D call: TRBD2 (6 bases). The V end lost 6 bases, the J end lost 12 bases, and 15 bases lay between the germline ends. The germline gives CDR1 MDHEN, CDR2 SYDVKM. This CDR3 is 12 amino acids long. The CDR3 DNA reads as TGTGCCAGCAGCCCTCTCCTGGGACTGCAGTTCTTC. Translation: CASSPLLGLQFF.

The chain couples TRBV5-1 to TRBJ2-1, with D tentatively TRBD1 (5 bases). V gave up 2 bases and J gave up 7 bases, with 16 bases separating them. CDR3 length: 15 residues. The germline gives CDR1 SGHRS, CDR2 YFSETQ. CDR3 nucleotide sequence: TGCGCCAGCAGCTTAGGGGCTCCCTCCAAGAATGAGCAGTTCTTC. Translating gives CASSLGAPSKNEQFF.

Of note for this clonotype: The junction does not match germline at one end; this may be a read error. The J gene is TRBJ2-1, the V gene TRBV12-3 or TRBV12-4; TRBD1 might be the D (5 bases). This CDR3 comprises 12 residues. The CDR3 bases are TGTGTCAGCAGGGTCTCCTACAATGTGCAGTTCTTC. Its protein product is CVSRVSYNVQFF.

Concerning this clonotype: Given a much more abundant clone one base away, this may be a read error. The gene calls are TRBV13 and TRBJ2-3; a weak D match, TRBD1 (6 bases). The CDR3 loop spans 15 amino acids. V shed 7 bases and J shed 1 base, with 15 bases lying between them. Germline CDR1 and CDR2: PRHDT and FYEKMQ (reference sequence). The chain's CDR3 is CASNPGTRGTDTQYF. The CDR3 DNA reads TGTGCCAGCAACCCTGGGACAAGGGGCACAGATACGCAGTATTTT. The variable domain in full, with the rest retrieved from reference TRBV13 and TRBJ2-3, is AAGVIQSPRHLIKEKRETATLKCYPIPRHDTVYWYQQGPGQDPQFLISFYEKMQSDKGSIPDRFSAQQFSDYHSELNMSSLELGDSALYFCASNPGTRGTDTQYFGPGTRLTVL.

The gene calls are TRBV29-1 and TRBJ2-7, with D perhaps matching TRBD1 or TRBD2 (5 bases each). CDR1 and CDR2 from the germline V gene are SQVTM and ANQGSEA. The CDR3 sequence is 12 residues long. Deletions cut 5 bases from V and 5 bases from J, with 13 bases between. DNA of the CDR3: TGCAGCGTTACCGGGACGACCAACGAGCAGTACTTC. This codes for CSVTGTTNEQYF.

Of note for this clonotype: A much larger clone lies a single base off, so this may be a read error. V usage is TRBV6-5 and J usage is TRBJ2-1; no definite D call. The CDR3 is 15 residues long. CDR1 is MNHEY, CDR2 SVGAGI, per germline. The CDR3, as DNA: TGTGCCAGCAGCAAACAGTGGAGCTCCTACAATGAGAAGTTCTTC. Translated: CASSKQWSSYNEKFF.

Comments on this clonotype: A read error may produce the germline difference seen at one junction end. The chain employs TRBV12-3 or TRBV12-4 and TRBJ2-5; D is perhaps TRBD2 (5 bases). This CDR3 region has 11 residues. The CDR3 region is CVSSIEGTQYF. CDR3 bases: TGTGTCAGCAGTATAGAGGGGACCCAGTACTTC.

Details on this clonotype: Germline is not matched at one junction end, which may reflect a read error. This chain links TRBV29-1 with TRBJ2-5, with TRBD1 matching 8 bases. The CDR3 runs to 12 residues. CDR1 and CDR2 (germline): SQVTM, ANQGSEA. CDR3 sequence reads: CSVEGTGQIQYF. CDR3 nucleotides: TGCAGCGTAGAAGGGACAGGACAGATTCAGTACTTC.

A word on this clonotype: The junction departs from germline at one end; a sequencing error may be responsible. V is TRBV5-6 and J is TRBJ1-1; D remains ambiguous. The length of the CDR3 is 15 residues. In germline, CDR1 is SGHDT, CDR2 YYEEEE. This CDR3 reads CASGLENVTSAEAFF. The CDR3, as DNA: TGTGCCAGCGGCTTGGAGAATGTTACGAGCGCTGAAGCTTTCTTT. The full variable domain, with the rest looked up from reference TRBV5-6 and TRBJ1-1, is DAGVTQSPTHLIKTRGQQVTLRCSPKSGHDTVSWYQQALGQGPQFIFQYYEEEERQRGNFPDRFSGHQFPNYSSELNVNALLLGDSALYLCASGLENVTSAEAFFGQGTRLTVV.

The count of this clonotype is one. Likely a read error: the CDR3 ends without its conserved phenylalanine or tryptophan. The chain has TRBV10-3 and TRBJ2-7; D remains ambiguous. The CDR3 runs to 13 residues. V lost 3 bases, J lost 3 bases, and 9 bases lay in between. CDR1 ENHRY and CDR2 SYGVKD come from the germline V gene. In DNA, the CDR3 is TGTGCCATCAGTGACCCGAGAGTCTACGAGCAGTACTTA. It encodes CAISDPRVYEQYL.

A note on this clonotype: At one boundary the junction diverges from the germline segment, which might be a read error. The chain links TRBV6-1 to TRBJ1-5; 8 nucleotides align to TRBD1. Germline values: CDR1 MNHNS, CDR2 SASEGT. The CDR3 totals 16 residues. CDR3 residues: CAISEGTGESNQPQHF. The CDR3, as DNA: TGTGCCATCAGTGAAGGGACAGGCGAAAGCAATCAGCCCCAGCATTTT.

This clonotype was seen only a few times. The conserved final phenylalanine or tryptophan is absent from the CDR3, which likely points to a read error. The rearrangement joins TRBV24-1 to TRBJ2-2; D remains unclear. Germline V gene lookup returns CDR1 KGHDR and CDR2 SFDVKD. V was pared by 9 bases and J by 6 bases, with 13 bases between. This CDR3 is built from 13 residues. This CDR3 reads CATEFGRSGELFY. The CDR3, as DNA: TGTGCCACCGAATTTGGACGCTCCGGGGAGCTGTTTTAT.

This clonotype appeared a few times. The CDR3 ends on some other residue instead of the conserved phenylalanine or tryptophan, so this is likely a read error. The chain combines TRBV12-3 or TRBV12-4 with TRBJ2-2; D may correspond to TRBD1 or TRBD2 (6 bases each). The CDR3 is made up of 15 amino acids. V shed 2 bases and J shed 8 bases, with 15 bases lying between them. The CDR3 region has the DNA TGTGCCAGCAGTTTATGGGGGGCGCCCACAGGGGAGCTGTTTGTT. Protein product: CASSLWGAPTGELFV.

In the case of this clonotype: A junction end diverges from the germline sequence, so it may reflect a read error. V is TRBV11-2 and J is TRBJ2-1; TRBD2 agrees at 9 bases. CDR3 size: 16 residues. Germline CDR1 is SGHAT and CDR2 is FQNNGV. This chain's CDR3 is CASRTNIAGEYNEQFF. In DNA form, the CDR3 reads TGTGCCAGCAGGACCAACATAGCGGGAGAGTACAACGAGCAGTTCTTC.

This chain connects TRBV7-3 to TRBJ1-1; D is uncertain. Trimming removed 4 bases from V and 11 bases from J, with 11 bases in between. Looked up from germline, CDR1 is SGHTA and CDR2 is FQGTGA. The length of the CDR3 is 11 residues. CDR3 region: CASSSLGNAFF. CDR3 nucleotide sequence: TGTGCCAGCAGCTCCCTCGGTAACGCTTTCTTT. Based on the CDR3 plus reference TRBV7-3 and TRBJ1-1, the full variable domain is GAGVSQTPSNKVTEKGKYVELRCDPISGHTALYWYRQSLGQGPEFLIYFQGTGAADDSGLPNDRFFAVRPEGSVSTLKIQRTERGDSAVYLCASSSLGNAFFGQGTRLTVV.

Concerning this clonotype: Since a much larger clone is just one base distant, this may be a read error. J is TRBJ2-2 and V is TRBV5-6; TRBD2 matches at 7 bases. Germline assignment: CDR1 SGHDT and CDR2 YYEEEE. This CDR3 comprises 16 residues. In DNA, the CDR3 is TGTGCCCGCAGCCTCGGGCGGGAGAGAGCGGCCGGGGAGCTGTTTTTT. Protein product: CARSLGRERAAGELFF. The entire variable domain, with the rest obtained from reference TRBV5-6 and TRBJ2-2, is as follows: DAGVTQSPTHLIKTRGQQVTLRCSPKSGHDTVSWYQQALGQGPQFIFQYYEEEERQRGNFPDRFSGHQFPNYSSELNVNALLLGDSALYLCARSLGRERAAGELFFGEGSRLTVL.

V and J are TRBV6-1 and TRBJ2-1; 7 nucleotides agree with TRBD2. This CDR3 region has 15 residues. Germline-derived CDR1 and CDR2 are MNHNS and SASEGT. The ends lost 8 bases at V and 2 bases at J; junction bases unmatched: 9. DNA of the CDR3: TGTGCCAGCGGTATGGGACTACAAACCTACAATGAGCAGTTCTTC. Translating it yields CASGMGLQTYNEQFF.

The J gene is TRBJ1-1, the V gene TRBV11-3; 8 bases match TRBD1. In germline, CDR1 is SGHNT, CDR2 YENEEA. The V segment lost 9 bases and the J segment 5 bases; nucleotides outside the gene matches: 8. This CDR3 is built from 13 residues. This CDR3 is CASSGGLRTEAFF. CDR3 coding DNA: TGTGCCAGTTCAGGGGGCTTACGGACTGAAGCTTTCTTT.